Listed here are 24 T cell receptor beta chains from one sample, sequenced in a study of T-cell memory formation after mild COVID-19. Using its own MiXCR run on the 5' RACE reads, TCRdb lists one record per CDR3 protein. The sample has about 110,000 distinct CDR3 sequences, over 15% seen once; the top ten hold roughly 5.5%. Sequenced input: PBMCs or a T cell subset sorted from them (not recorded which). The receptor set was obtained from a man aged 18 to 35 who had mild COVID-19 (a few samples of this study predate the infection). Cell type and time point are not known.

The chain employs TRBV18 and TRBJ2-5; no reliable D call. The CDR3 covers 14 residues. V shed 1 base and J shed 2 bases, with 8 bases lying between them. CDR1 KGHSH and CDR2 LQKENI come from the germline V gene. CDR3: CASSPRLEQETQYF. In DNA form, the CDR3 reads TGTGCCAGCTCACCACGATTGGAACAAGAGACCCAGTACTTC.

CDR3 sequence: CASSPPAGTEAFF. In nucleotides, the CDR3 is TGTGCCAGCTCACCACCGGCGGGGACTGAAGCTTTCTTT. The rearrangement uses TRBV18 and TRBJ1-1; D is ambiguous. Per germline, CDR1 KGHSH and CDR2 LQKENI. This CDR3 spans 13 amino acids. Deletions cut 0 bases from V and 5 bases from J, with 7 bases between.

This clonotype was counted only a few times. The rearrangement uses TRBV4-3 and TRBJ2-5; a weak D match, TRBD1 (6 bases). The CDR3 has 16 residues. V gave up 5 bases and J gave up 2 bases, with 18 bases separating them. Looked up from germline, CDR1 is LGHNA and CDR2 is YSLEER. The CDR3 sequence is CASSKQGPRVQETQYF. The CDR3 DNA reads TGCGCCAGCAGCAAACAGGGACCGAGGGTACAAGAGACCCAGTACTTC.

This clonotype was detected a few times. This sequence joins TRBV4-2 and TRBJ2-5, with unresolved D. The CDR3 has 15 amino acids. Germline CDR1 LGHNA, CDR2 YNFKEQ. The V end was cut by 5 bases, the J end by 2 bases, with 15 bases between. CDR3 DNA sequence: TGTGCCAGCAGCGCCCTGTCCGGTATTCAAGAGACCCAGTACTTC. Its protein is CASSALSGIQETQYF.

The chain is built from TRBV20-1 and TRBJ1-1, with a tentative D call TRBD1 (5 bases). Between the trimmed V and J ends, which lost 5 bases and 4 bases, there was a span of 23 bases. The germline V gene encodes CDR1 DFQATT and CDR2 SNEGSKA (reference sequence). The CDR3 is made up of 16 amino acids. In DNA form, the CDR3 reads TGCAGTGCTGCCCCGGGCTCCCCCGACGGGGCCACTGAAGCTTTCTTT. Residues: CSAAPGSPDGATEAFF.

The chain joins TRBV2 to TRBJ2-7, with 9 positions matching TRBD2. This CDR3 contains 15 residues. The junction had 9 bases not matched to a gene; V was cut back by 7 bases and J by 2 bases. Germline values: CDR1 SNHLY, CDR2 FYNNEI. CDR3 residues: CASIPNRLAAYEQYV. CDR3 DNA: TGTGCCAGCATCCCCAACCGACTAGCGGCCTACGAGCAGTACGTC.

This chain uses TRBV28 with TRBJ2-7; 9 nucleotides agree with TRBD1. This CDR3 is built from 14 residues. Germline V gene lookup returns CDR1 MDHEN and CDR2 SYDVKM. V dropped 7 bases and J dropped 2; count of bases not matched to a gene: 6. The CDR3 protein is CASIPGTGPYEQYV. In nucleotides, the CDR3 is TGTGCCAGCATCCCCGGGACAGGGCCCTACGAGCAGTACGTC.

This clonotype has more than one count but fewer than ten. The V and J genes are TRBV7-9 and TRBJ1-2; D gene unclear. This CDR3 comprises 15 residues. V was shortened by 1 base and J by 1 base, with 10 bases between the two germline ends. Germline CDR1 reads SEHNR; CDR2 reads FQNEAQ (reference sequence). The CDR3 DNA follows: TGTGCCAGCAGCTTAGGGACGGTCGATAACTATGGCTACACCTTC. Translating it yields CASSLGTVDNYGYTF.

This sequence joins TRBV5-5 and TRBJ1-2; no clear D. Germline CDR1 is SGHKS and CDR2 is YYEKEE (reference sequence). Deletions cut 0 bases from V and 8 bases from J, with 11 bases between. This CDR3 is built from 13 residues. This CDR3 is CASSLAGDGGYTF. Here the CDR3 DNA reads TGTGCCAGCAGCTTGGCCGGGGATGGAGGCTACACCTTC.

This clonotype was detected a few times. The V gene is TRBV4-3, the J gene TRBJ1-4, with TRBD1 as a possible D gene (5 bases). V lost 2 bases, J lost 7 bases, and 11 bases lay in between. The CDR3 is made up of 14 amino acids. Germline V gene sequence: CDR1 LGHNA, CDR2 YSLEER. CDR3 in amino acids: CASSQRQWAEKLFF. CDR3 sequence (DNA): TGCGCCAGCAGCCAAAGACAGTGGGCTGAAAAACTGTTTTTT.

In its sample, this clonotype was seen a few times. This rearrangement joins TRBV7-9 to TRBJ2-3, with 7 bases fitting TRBD2. The length of the CDR3 is 14 residues. Germline CDR1 and CDR2: SEHNR and FQNEAQ (reference sequence). V lost 4 bases, J lost 6 bases, and 7 bases stayed unmatched. The CDR3 DNA follows: TGTGCCAGCAGCTGGGGAGCGGGGATGGATACGCAGTATTTT. Its protein product is CASSWGAGMDTQYF.

The chain carries TRBV27 and TRBJ2-3; tentative D call: TRBD2 (5 bases). Trimming left V 9 bases short and J 1 base short, with 20 bases between. CDR1 is MNHEY, CDR2 SMNVEV, per germline (reference sequence). The CDR3 extends over 16 amino acids. The CDR3 sequence: CARLAPSYPRTDTQYF. CDR3 DNA sequence: TGTGCCAGGCTAGCCCCTAGTTACCCTCGCACAGATACGCAGTATTTT.

The chain carries TRBV4-3 and TRBJ1-4, with D possibly matching TRBD1 (6 bases). CDR1 is LGHNA and CDR2 is YSLEER in the germline V gene. The CDR3 extends over 16 amino acids. Deletions cut 0 bases from V and 8 bases from J, with 16 bases between. The CDR3 reads CASSQDGQRGYEKLFF. In DNA form, the CDR3 reads TGCGCCAGCAGCCAAGATGGACAGCGAGGATACGAAAAACTGTTTTTT.

V and J are TRBV6-2 or TRBV6-3 and TRBJ2-5; D not resolved. V lost 6 bases, J lost 5 bases, and 10 bases lay in between. Germline CDR1 is MNHEY and CDR2 is SVGEGT. The CDR3 length is 12 residues. DNA of the CDR3: TGTGCCAGCAGAAGACCCACGGAGACCCAGTACTTC. This codes for CASRRPTETQYF.

The CDR3 DNA reads TGCAGTGCTTACAGGGGCGGTGTAGGAAACACCATATATTTT. Protein sequence: CSAYRGGVGNTIYF. This chain uses TRBV20-1 with TRBJ1-3; 7 nucleotides agree with TRBD1. Looked up from germline, CDR1 is DFQATT and CDR2 is SNEGSKA (reference sequence). V lost 5 bases and J lost 4; bases outside the gene matches: 8. The CDR3 sequence is 14 residues long.

The chain links TRBV4-1 to TRBJ2-2, with a weak D call TRBD2 (6 bases). The CDR3 length is 18 residues. The V end was cut by 1 base, the J end by 1 base, with 16 bases between. CDR1 and CDR2 (germline): MGHRA, YSYEKL. The CDR3 DNA sequence: TGCGCCAGCAGCCAAGGGACGGAGGAGGGGCGGAACACCGGGGAGCTGTTTTTT. Protein: CASSQGTEEGRNTGELFF.

This clonotype was counted many times. The CDR3 DNA reads TGCGCCAGCCCCTATATTGAAGAGACCCAGTACTTC. It translates to CASPYIEETQYF. V and J are TRBV5-1 and TRBJ2-5; the D is unclear. The CDR3 is 12 residues long. The V and J ends lost 7 bases and 3 bases respectively, with 10 bases between them. In germline, CDR1 is SGHRS, CDR2 YFSETQ.

DNA of the CDR3: TGTGCCAGCAGCCATGGACAGACCAATCAGCCCCAGCATTTT. Residues: CASSHGQTNQPQHF. J is TRBJ1-5 and V is TRBV3-1; possible D gene TRBD1, 6 bases. Germline V CDR1 and CDR2: LGHDT, YNNKEL (reference sequence). This CDR3 has 14 residues. V lost 3 bases and J 3 bases, leaving 9 bases between the germline ends.

The chain employs TRBV27 and TRBJ2-7, with no clear D. Germline assignment: CDR1 MNHEY and CDR2 SMNVEV (reference sequence). Trimming shortened V by 8 bases and J by 2 bases, and 16 bases separated the two germline ends. This CDR3 region has 14 residues. This chain's CDR3 is CASSGSKRTYEQYF. Here the CDR3 DNA reads TGTGCCAGCTCCGGGTCTAAACGGACCTACGAGCAGTACTTC.

J is TRBJ2-5 and V is TRBV3-1, with 7 nucleotides matching TRBD2. Germline assignment: CDR1 LGHDT and CDR2 YNNKEL (reference sequence). The CDR3 runs 14 residues. V was pared by 8 bases and J by 7 bases, with 13 bases of the junction left unmatched. The CDR3 DNA is TGTGCCAGCGCACTCCGGGGGGAGAAGGGGACCCAGTACTTC. Its translation: CASALRGEKGTQYF.

This rearrangement joins TRBV5-1 to TRBJ2-3; tentative D call: TRBD2 (6 bases). The CDR3 extends over 13 amino acids. V lost 5 bases and J lost 2, with 9 bases in between. From germline, CDR1 is SGHRS and CDR2 YFSETQ. The CDR3 nucleotides read TGCGCCAGCAGGCGGGATGTCACAGATACGCAGTATTTT. Translating gives CASRRDVTDTQYF.

This sequence joins TRBV2 and TRBJ2-7; D unclear. CDR3 length: 12 amino acids. The germline V gene has CDR1 SNHLY and CDR2 FYNNEI. The ends were cut back, 4 bases at V and 2 bases at J, with 6 bases in the middle. CDR3 region: CASSATAYEQYF. CDR3 DNA sequence: TGTGCCAGCAGTGCTACAGCCTACGAGCAGTACTTC.

The V and J genes are TRBV12-3 or TRBV12-4 and TRBJ1-1, with TRBD1 matching 10 bases. The CDR3 is made up of 14 amino acids. V shed 3 bases, J shed 7 bases, and the junction held 5 bases outside the gene matches. The CDR3 here is CASSFGTGVGEAFF. The DNA of the CDR3 is TGTGCCAGCAGTTTCGGGACAGGGGTGGGTGAAGCTTTCTTT.

Only a few counts were recorded for this clonotype. V is TRBV9 and J is TRBJ2-5, with 10 bases fitting TRBD2. The CDR3 has 16 residues. The V segment lost 3 bases and the J segment 4 bases; nucleotides outside the gene matches: 9. The germline CDR1 and CDR2 sequences are SGDLS and YYNGEE. CDR3: CASSGRAGGPGETQYF. In nucleotides, the CDR3 is TGTGCCAGCAGCGGACGAGCGGGGGGGCCGGGAGAGACCCAGTACTTC.